This TCR beta chain originates from a study of PD-1 blockade in classical Hodgkin lymphoma. Measured with immunoSEQ multiplex PCR; TCRdb has only the in-frame clones, and not every one. The table records tens of thousands of clones, about three quarters of them present only once. The CDR3 runs to 15 residues. CDR1 is MNHEY and CDR2 is SMNVEV in the germline V gene (reference sequence). V was pared by 6 bases and J by 8 bases, with 4 bases of the junction left unmatched. With no exception, relapse followed autologous stem cell transplantation in all patients, and brentuximab vedotin exposure varied. Whole-study findings and limits: Possibly reflecting disease activity or prior therapy, repertoire differences have causes that remain undefined. Exclusion removed patients who began nivolumab under 1 year after ASCT. Reports indicated that newly diagnosed patients had lower baseline TCR diversity than healthy donors did. Patients with a complete response exhibited baseline diversity comparable to newly diagnosed patients.

Comment on this clone: Its antigen is unidentified.

The sample here was peripheral blood mononuclear cells (PBMCs), taken before the second cycle of nivolumab. This receptor was identified in a human donor with classical Hodgkin lymphoma. The rearrangement joins TRBV27 to TRBJ2-1, with 16 bases matching TRBD2. The CDR3 is CASRGLAGGRHEQFF. The CDR3 nucleotides read TGTGCCAGCAGGGGACTAGCGGGAGGGCGGCATGAGCAGTTCTTC.